This T cell receptor (beta chain) was found in a study of T-cell reconstitution after alpha-beta-depleted transplantation in children. The CDR3 loop spans 16 amino acids. Germline V gene data show CDR1 as LGHNA and CDR2 as YNFKEQ. This clonotype has just a few counts. The junction does not match germline at one end; this may be a read error. Preparing the TCRbeta library involved the use of unique molecular identifiers. TCRdb re-called the PCR reads with MiXCR, one entry per CDR3 protein. Counted here are around 600,000 distinct CDR3 sequences, more than 9% occurring once; the ten biggest clones make up 4% to 5%.

The chain links TRBV4-2 to TRBJ1-6; TRBD1 might be the D (5 bases). This clonotype originated in a human donor who donated a stem cell graft to a child with acute myeloid leukemia. Sequencing was performed on PBMCs from the stem cell graft donor, taken from the stem cell graft. CDR3 residues: CASSQAGTSYNSPLHF. CDR3 bases: TGTGCCAGCAGTCAAGCGGGGACCTCCTATAATTCACCCCTCCACTTT.